These 19 T cell receptor beta chains came from one sample sequenced in a study of blood T cell repertoires in COVID-19. The data were produced by immunoSEQ multiplex PCR, yet TCRdb's version contains in-frame clones alone and is incomplete. Of about 120,000 clones listed, about 85% were seen once; the top ten hold more than 6%. Material: peripheral blood. The source of these receptors is a human donor in a cohort sampled during active COVID-19.

The genes are TRBV5-6 and TRBJ1-3; D not certain. The CDR3 loop spans 16 amino acids. CDR1 and CDR2 from the germline V gene are SGHDT and YYEEEE. Trimming cost V 4 bases and J 3 bases, with 17 bases left between them. In nucleotides, the CDR3 is TGTGCCAGCAGCGTGGCCCCTTTGTTGTATGGAAACACCATATATTTT. Protein: CASSVAPLLYGNTIYF.

This sequence joins TRBV30 and TRBJ1-1; D uncertain. This CDR3 has 13 amino acids. Germline values: CDR1 GTSNPN, CDR2 SVGIG (reference sequence). V lost 0 bases, J lost 1 base, and 6 bases lay in between. The CDR3 reads CAWSVQQNTEAFF. CDR3 DNA: TGTGCCTGGAGTGTACAACAGAACACTGAAGCTTTCTTT.

The chain is built from TRBV27 and TRBJ2-1; a weak D match, TRBD2 (6 bases). The V and J ends lost 8 bases and 4 bases respectively, with 18 bases between them. The CDR3 runs 15 residues. Germline V gives CDR1 MNHEY, CDR2 SMNVEV (reference sequence). In nucleotides, the CDR3 is TGTGCCAGCCGTGAAGGGGACGGGAGATACAATGAGCAGTTCTTC. Its protein product is CASREGDGRYNEQFF.

This chain uses TRBV19 with TRBJ1-5; D is undetermined. Looked up from germline, CDR1 is LNHDA and CDR2 is SQIVND (reference sequence). V lost 7 bases, J lost 3 bases, and 13 bases lay in between. This CDR3 contains 14 residues. CDR3 DNA sequence: TGTGCCAGTAACCTCGAGAAAACCAATCAGCCCCAGCATTTT. Amino acid sequence: CASNLEKTNQPQHF.

The chain carries TRBV7-9 and TRBJ2-5; 8 bases match TRBD1. Unmatched junction bases numbered 10, after V lost 5 bases and J lost 5 bases. Germline CDR1 reads SEHNR; CDR2 reads FQNEAQ (reference sequence). This CDR3 comprises 15 residues. This chain's CDR3 is CASSVGRGQGETQYF. In nucleotides, the CDR3 is TGTGCCAGCAGCGTCGGCAGGGGGCAGGGGGAGACCCAGTACTTC.

V gene TRBV7-9 combines with J gene TRBJ1-1, with a tentative D call TRBD1 (5 bases). CDR3 length: 14 amino acids. The germline V and J ends were trimmed by 0 bases and 5 bases, with 10 bases remaining between them. Germline lookup yields CDR1 SEHNR and CDR2 FQNEAQ (reference sequence). As DNA, the CDR3 is TGTGCCAGCAGCTTAGCGCGGGGGGGAACTGAAGCTTTCTTT. It codes for CASSLARGGTEAFF.

The rearrangement uses TRBV27 and TRBJ1-2; the D gene is possibly TRBD1 (5 bases). Trimming took off 3 bases at V and 5 bases at J, with 7 bases between the two ends. The germline gives CDR1 MNHEY, CDR2 SMNVEV (reference sequence). The CDR3 extends over 12 amino acids. The CDR3 reads CASSLTDYGYTF. In DNA, the CDR3 is TGTGCCAGCAGTTTGACAGATTATGGCTACACCTTC.

This chain links TRBV13 with TRBJ2-7; TRBD1 agrees at 7 bases. This CDR3 has 15 amino acids. V lost 5 bases and J lost 1; bases outside the gene matches: 8. Germline CDR1 reads PRHDT; CDR2 reads FYEKMQ (reference sequence). CDR3 sequence (DNA): TGTGCCAGCAGCCCCAGACAGGGAAGGTCCTACGAGCAGTACTTC. Its protein product is CASSPRQGRSYEQYF.

This chain joins TRBV7-3 and TRBJ1-1; D is unclear. The CDR3 spans 13 residues. The V gene's germline CDR1 is SGHTA and CDR2 FQGTGA. V was pared by 1 base and J by 1 base, with 4 bases between. The CDR3 DNA follows: TGTGCCAGCAGCTTAAACGGGAACACTGAAGCTTTCTTT. Its protein product is CASSLNGNTEAFF.

The chain is built from TRBV29-1 and TRBJ2-1; 10 bases map to TRBD1. The CDR3 loop spans 14 amino acids. V lost 4 bases to trimming and J lost 4 bases; unmatched junction nucleotides: 4. The germline V gene encodes CDR1 SQVTM and CDR2 ANQGSEA. The CDR3 region is CSVGRGQGYNEQFF. The CDR3 DNA reads TGCAGCGTTGGAAGGGGACAGGGGTACAATGAGCAGTTCTTC.

This chain uses TRBV2 with TRBJ2-1; 10 positions match TRBD2. Germline lookup yields CDR1 SNHLY and CDR2 FYNNEI. This CDR3 contains 18 residues. V was clipped by 5 bases and J by 5 bases; unmatched bases: 15. CDR3 DNA: TGTGCCAGCAGTTATCGGACTAGCGGTCTGGTAAATCACAATGAGCAGTTCTTC. Translating gives CASSYRTSGLVNHNEQFF.

The chain combines TRBV6-4 with TRBJ2-3; 11 bases are shared with TRBD2. This CDR3 comprises 14 residues. V lost 3 bases and J lost 5; bases outside the gene matches: 1. Germline V gives CDR1 MRHNA, CDR2 SNTAGT. The CDR3 bases are TGTGCCAGCAGTGAAGGACTAGCGGGAGATACGCAGTATTTT. Residues: CASSEGLAGDTQYF.

The rearrangement uses TRBV5-6 and TRBJ1-1, with D tentatively TRBD1 (5 bases). Germline loops: CDR1 SGHDT, CDR2 YYEEEE. This CDR3 contains 13 residues. V lost 4 bases and J 4 bases, leaving 11 bases between the germline ends. This CDR3 is CASSRDSGTEAFF. The CDR3 coding sequence is TGTGCCAGCAGCCGCGACAGTGGCACTGAAGCTTTCTTT.

The genes are TRBV10-3 and TRBJ2-1; D call uncertain. This CDR3 contains 14 residues. V was pared by 2 bases and J by 5 bases, with 10 bases between. The V gene's germline CDR1 is ENHRY and CDR2 SYGVKD. CDR3: CAISESNGDNEQFF. The CDR3, as DNA: TGTGCCATCAGTGAGAGTAATGGAGACAATGAGCAGTTCTTC.

This chain links TRBV6-4 with TRBJ2-2, with 8 bases identical to TRBD2. Trimming at V came to 8 bases and at J to 2 bases, leaving 10 bases not matched to a gene. Looked up from germline, CDR1 is MRHNA and CDR2 is SNTAGT. This CDR3 region has 16 residues. The CDR3 loop is CASSRQGLGNTGELFF. CDR3 coding DNA: TGTGCCAGCTCCCGCCAGGGACTAGGAAACACCGGGGAGCTGTTTTTT.

This chain links TRBV6-7 with TRBJ2-7; 8 nucleotides align to TRBD1. TRBV6-7 is labeled an ORF, and its function is uncertain. V lost 10 bases, J lost 5 bases, and 4 bases stayed unmatched. The CDR3 consists of 11 residues. The CDR3 reads CAKRTGNEQYF. The CDR3 DNA sequence: TGTGCCAAAAGGACAGGGAACGAGCAGTACTTC.

In DNA form, the CDR3 reads TGCGCCAGCAGCATGAACTACAGGGACGGCTACACCTTC. This gives the protein CASSMNYRDGYTF. The J gene is TRBJ1-2, the V gene TRBV5-1; a possible D gene is TRBD1 (6 bases). This CDR3 has 13 residues. The V gene lost 4 bases and the J gene lost 8 bases, with 15 bases spanning the gap. The germline gives CDR1 SGHRS, CDR2 YFSETQ.

The gene calls are TRBV19 and TRBJ2-1, with D unclear. The germline gives CDR1 LNHDA, CDR2 SQIVND (reference sequence). The V end lost 7 bases, the J end lost 7 bases, and 14 bases lay between the germline ends. The CDR3 length is 13 residues. CDR3 nucleotides: TGTGCCAGTAAAGTCGCGGAATTAAATGAGCAGTTCTTC. As protein: CASKVAELNEQFF.

The J gene is TRBJ2-5, the V gene TRBV28, with a possible D match to TRBD1 (5 bases). V lost 6 bases and J lost 5, with 16 bases in between. The length of the CDR3 is 14 residues. CDR1 MDHEN and CDR2 SYDVKM come from the germline V gene. CDR3 region: CASSSPRVVETQYF. The DNA for the CDR3 is TGTGCCAGCAGCTCTCCCAGGGTGGTGGAGACCCAGTACTTC.